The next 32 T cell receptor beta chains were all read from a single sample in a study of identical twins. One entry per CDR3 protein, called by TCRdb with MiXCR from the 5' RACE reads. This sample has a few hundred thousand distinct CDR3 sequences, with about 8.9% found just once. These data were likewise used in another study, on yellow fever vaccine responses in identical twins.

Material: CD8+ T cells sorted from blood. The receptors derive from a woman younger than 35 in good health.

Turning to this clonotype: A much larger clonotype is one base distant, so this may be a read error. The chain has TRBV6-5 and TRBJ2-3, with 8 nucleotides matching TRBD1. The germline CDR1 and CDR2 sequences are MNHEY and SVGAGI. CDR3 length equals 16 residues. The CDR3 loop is CASSYARDRGTNTQYF. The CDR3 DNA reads TGTGCCAGCAGTTATGCTCGAGACAGGGGCACAAATACGCAGTATTTT.

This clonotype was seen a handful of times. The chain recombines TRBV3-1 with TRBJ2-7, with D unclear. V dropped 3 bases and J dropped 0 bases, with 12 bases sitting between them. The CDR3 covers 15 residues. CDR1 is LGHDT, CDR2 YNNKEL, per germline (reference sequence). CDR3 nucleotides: TGTGCCAGCAGCCACCTACAGAGCTTCTCCTACGAGCAGTACTTC. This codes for CASSHLQSFSYEQYF.

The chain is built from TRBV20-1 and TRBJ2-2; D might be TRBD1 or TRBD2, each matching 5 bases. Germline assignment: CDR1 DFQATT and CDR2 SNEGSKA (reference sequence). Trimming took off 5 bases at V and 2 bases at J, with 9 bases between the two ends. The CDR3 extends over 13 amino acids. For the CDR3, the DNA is TGCAGTGCTGGGACGGATAACACCGGGGAGCTGTTTTTT. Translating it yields CSAGTDNTGELFF.

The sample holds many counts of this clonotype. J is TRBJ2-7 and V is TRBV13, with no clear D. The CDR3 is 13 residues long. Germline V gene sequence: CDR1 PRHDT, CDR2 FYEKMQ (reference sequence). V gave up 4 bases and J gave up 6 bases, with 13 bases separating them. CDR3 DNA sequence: TGTGCCAGCAGCTCCCTTGAGCAGTCCGAGCAGTACTTC. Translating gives CASSSLEQSEQYF. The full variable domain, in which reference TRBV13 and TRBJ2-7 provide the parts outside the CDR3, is AAGVIQSPRHLIKEKRETATLKCYPIPRHDTVYWYQQGPGQDPQFLISFYEKMQSDKGSIPDRFSAQQFSDYHSELNMSSLELGDSALYFCASSSLEQSEQYFGPGTRLTVT.

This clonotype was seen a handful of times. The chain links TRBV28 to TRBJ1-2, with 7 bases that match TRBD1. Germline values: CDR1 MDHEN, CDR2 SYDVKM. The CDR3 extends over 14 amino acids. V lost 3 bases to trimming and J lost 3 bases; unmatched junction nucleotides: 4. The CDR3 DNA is TGTGCCAGCAGTTTGACCGGGACAGACTATGGCTACACCTTC. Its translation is CASSLTGTDYGYTF.

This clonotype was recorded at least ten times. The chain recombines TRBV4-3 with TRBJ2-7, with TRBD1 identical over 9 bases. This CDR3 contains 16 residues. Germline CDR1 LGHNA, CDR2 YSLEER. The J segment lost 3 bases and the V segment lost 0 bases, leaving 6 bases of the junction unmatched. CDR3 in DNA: TGCGCCAGCAGCCAAGATAGGGGACAGGGTAGCTACGAGCAGTACTTC. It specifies CASSQDRGQGSYEQYF.

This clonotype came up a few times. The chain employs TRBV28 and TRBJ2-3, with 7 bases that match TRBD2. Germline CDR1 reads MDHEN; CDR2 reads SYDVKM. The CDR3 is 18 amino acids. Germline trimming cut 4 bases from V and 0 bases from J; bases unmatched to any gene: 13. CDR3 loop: CASSSGFGRGSSTDTQYF. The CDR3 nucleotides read TGTGCCAGCAGTTCGGGTTTCGGGCGGGGGTCTAGCACAGATACGCAGTATTTT.

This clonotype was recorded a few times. The CDR3 bases are TGTGCCAGCAGCCCTCGACTAGCACACGAGCAGTACTTC. It encodes CASSPRLAHEQYF. The chain has TRBV7-2 and TRBJ2-7; 7 nucleotides agree with TRBD2. After removal of 5 bases from V and 5 bases from J, the junction contained 6 bases not matched to a gene. The CDR3 covers 13 residues. Germline-derived CDR1 and CDR2 are SGHTA and FQGNSA.

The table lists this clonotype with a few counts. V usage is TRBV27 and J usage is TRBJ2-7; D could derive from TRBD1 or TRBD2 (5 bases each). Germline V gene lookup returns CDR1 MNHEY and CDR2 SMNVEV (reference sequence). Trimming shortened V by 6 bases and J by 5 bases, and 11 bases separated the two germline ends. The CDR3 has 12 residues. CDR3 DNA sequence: TGTGCCAGCAGGGACGGGACGCACGAGCAGTACTTC. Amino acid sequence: CASRDGTHEQYF.

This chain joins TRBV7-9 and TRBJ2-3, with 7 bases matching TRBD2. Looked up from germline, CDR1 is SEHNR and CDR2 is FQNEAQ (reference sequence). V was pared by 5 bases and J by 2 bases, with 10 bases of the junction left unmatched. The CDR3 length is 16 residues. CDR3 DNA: TGTGCCAGCAGCCAGCTTCAAGCGGGGACCACAGATACGCAGTATTTT. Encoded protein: CASSQLQAGTTDTQYF.

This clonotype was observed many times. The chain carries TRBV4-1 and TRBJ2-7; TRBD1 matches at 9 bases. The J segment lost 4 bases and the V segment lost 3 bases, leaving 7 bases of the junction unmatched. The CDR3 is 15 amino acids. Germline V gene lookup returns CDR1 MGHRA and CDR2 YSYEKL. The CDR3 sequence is CASSQGPGQGYEQYF. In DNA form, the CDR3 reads TGCGCCAGCAGCCAGGGTCCGGGACAGGGTTACGAGCAGTACTTC.

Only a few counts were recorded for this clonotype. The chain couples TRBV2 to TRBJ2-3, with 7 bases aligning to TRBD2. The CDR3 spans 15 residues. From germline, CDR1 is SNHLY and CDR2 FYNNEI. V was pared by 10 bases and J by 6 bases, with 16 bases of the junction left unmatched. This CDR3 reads CANFGEGPARDTQYF. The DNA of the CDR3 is TGTGCCAACTTTGGGGAGGGACCGGCGCGGGATACGCAGTATTTT.

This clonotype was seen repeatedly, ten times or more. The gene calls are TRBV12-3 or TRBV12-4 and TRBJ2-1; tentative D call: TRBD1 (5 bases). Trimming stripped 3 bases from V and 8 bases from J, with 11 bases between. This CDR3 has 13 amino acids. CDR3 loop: CASSFRQGDEQFF. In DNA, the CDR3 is TGTGCCAGCAGTTTCCGGCAGGGCGATGAGCAGTTCTTC.

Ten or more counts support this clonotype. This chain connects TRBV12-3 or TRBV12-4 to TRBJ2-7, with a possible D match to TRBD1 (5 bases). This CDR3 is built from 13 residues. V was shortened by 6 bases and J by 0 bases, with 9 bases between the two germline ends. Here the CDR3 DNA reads TGTGCCAGCAGACCGACAGCCTCCTACGAGCAGTACTTC. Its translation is CASRPTASYEQYF.

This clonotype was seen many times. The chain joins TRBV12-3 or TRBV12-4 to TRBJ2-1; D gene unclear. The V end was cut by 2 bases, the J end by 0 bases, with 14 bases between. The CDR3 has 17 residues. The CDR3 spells CASSLTGPLSSYNEQFF. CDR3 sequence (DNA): TGTGCCAGCAGTTTAACTGGCCCTCTTAGCTCCTACAATGAGCAGTTCTTC.

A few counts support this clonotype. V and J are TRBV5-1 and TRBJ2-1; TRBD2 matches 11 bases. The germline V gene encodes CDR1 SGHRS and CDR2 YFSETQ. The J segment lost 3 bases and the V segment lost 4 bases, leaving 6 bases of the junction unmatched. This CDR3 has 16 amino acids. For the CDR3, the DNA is TGCGCCAGCAGCCCCCCCCTAGCGGGGGGCTACAATGAGCAGTTCTTC. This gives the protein CASSPPLAGGYNEQFF. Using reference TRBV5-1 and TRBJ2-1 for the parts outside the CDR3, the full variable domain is KAGVTQTPRYLIKTRGQQVTLSCSPISGHRSVSWYQQTPGQGLQFLFEYFSETQRNKGNFPGRFSGRQFSNSRSEMNVSTLELGDSALYLCASSPPLAGGYNEQFFGPGTRLTVL.

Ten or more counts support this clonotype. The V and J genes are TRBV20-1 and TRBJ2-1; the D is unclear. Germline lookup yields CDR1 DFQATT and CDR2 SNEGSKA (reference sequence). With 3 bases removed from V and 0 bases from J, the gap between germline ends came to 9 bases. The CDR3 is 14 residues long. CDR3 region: CSARHISSYNEQFF. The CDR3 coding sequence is TGCAGTGCTAGGCACATTAGCTCCTACAATGAGCAGTTCTTC.

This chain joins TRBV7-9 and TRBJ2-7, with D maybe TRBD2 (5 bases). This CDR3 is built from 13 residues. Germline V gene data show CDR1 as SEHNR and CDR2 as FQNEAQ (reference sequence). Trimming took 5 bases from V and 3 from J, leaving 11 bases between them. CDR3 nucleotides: TGTGCCAGCAGCCGTGACGGGGACTACGAGCAGTACTTC. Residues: CASSRDGDYEQYF.

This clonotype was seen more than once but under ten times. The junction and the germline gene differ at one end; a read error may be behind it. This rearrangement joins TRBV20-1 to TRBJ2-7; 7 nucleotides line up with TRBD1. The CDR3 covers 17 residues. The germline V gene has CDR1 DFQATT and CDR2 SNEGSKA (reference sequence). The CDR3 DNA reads TGCTGTGCTAGAGATCCCCCTGGGACAGCTATGGCCTACGAGCAGTACTTC. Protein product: CCARDPPGTAMAYEQYF.

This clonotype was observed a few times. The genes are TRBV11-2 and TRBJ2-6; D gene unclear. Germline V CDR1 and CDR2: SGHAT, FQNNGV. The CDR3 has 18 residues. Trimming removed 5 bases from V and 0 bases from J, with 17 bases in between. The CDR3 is CASSDPDWASSGANVLTF. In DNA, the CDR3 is TGTGCCAGCAGCGACCCCGACTGGGCGTCCTCTGGGGCCAACGTCCTGACTTTC.

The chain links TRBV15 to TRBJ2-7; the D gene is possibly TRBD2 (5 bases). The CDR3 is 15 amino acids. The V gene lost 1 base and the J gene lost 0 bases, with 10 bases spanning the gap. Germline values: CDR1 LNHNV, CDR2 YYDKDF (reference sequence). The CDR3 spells CATSRGLGSSYEQYF. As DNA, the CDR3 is TGTGCCACCAGCAGAGGGCTGGGGAGCTCCTACGAGCAGTACTTC.

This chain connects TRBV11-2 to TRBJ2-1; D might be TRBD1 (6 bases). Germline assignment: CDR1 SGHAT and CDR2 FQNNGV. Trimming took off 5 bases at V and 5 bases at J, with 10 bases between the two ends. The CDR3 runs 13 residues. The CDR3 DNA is TGTGCCAGCAGCCTGGACAGACACAATGAGCAGTTCTTC. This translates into CASSLDRHNEQFF.

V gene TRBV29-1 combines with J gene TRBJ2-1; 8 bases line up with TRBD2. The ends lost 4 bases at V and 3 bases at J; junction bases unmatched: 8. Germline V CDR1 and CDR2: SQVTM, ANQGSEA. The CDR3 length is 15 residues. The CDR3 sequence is CSVVSLAGRYNEQFF. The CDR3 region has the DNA TGCAGCGTTGTGAGTTTAGCGGGGCGCTACAATGAGCAGTTCTTC.

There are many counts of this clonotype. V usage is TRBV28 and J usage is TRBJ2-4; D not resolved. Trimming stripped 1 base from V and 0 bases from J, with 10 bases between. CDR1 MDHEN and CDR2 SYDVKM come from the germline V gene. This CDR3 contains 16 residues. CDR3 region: CASSLFKGEAKNIQYF. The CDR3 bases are TGTGCCAGCAGTTTATTTAAGGGTGAAGCCAAAAACATTCAGTACTTC.

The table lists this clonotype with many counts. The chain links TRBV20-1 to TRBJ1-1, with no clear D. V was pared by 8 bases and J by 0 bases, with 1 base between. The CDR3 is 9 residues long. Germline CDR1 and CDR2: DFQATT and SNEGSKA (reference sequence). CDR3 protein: CSLNTEAFF. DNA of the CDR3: TGCAGTTTGAACACTGAAGCTTTCTTT.

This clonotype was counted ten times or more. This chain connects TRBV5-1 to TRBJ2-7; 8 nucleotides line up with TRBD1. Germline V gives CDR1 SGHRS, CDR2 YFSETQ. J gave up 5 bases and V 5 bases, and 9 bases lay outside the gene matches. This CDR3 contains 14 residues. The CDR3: CASRDRAPEDEQYF. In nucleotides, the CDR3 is TGCGCCAGCAGGGACAGGGCCCCAGAGGACGAGCAGTACTTC.

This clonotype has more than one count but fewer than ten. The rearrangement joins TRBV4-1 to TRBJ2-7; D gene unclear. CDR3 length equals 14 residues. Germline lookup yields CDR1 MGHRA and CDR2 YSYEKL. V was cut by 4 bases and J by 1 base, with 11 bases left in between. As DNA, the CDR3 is TGCGCCAGCAGCCCAAGTCTGAGATCCTACGAGCAGTACTTC. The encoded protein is CASSPSLRSYEQYF.

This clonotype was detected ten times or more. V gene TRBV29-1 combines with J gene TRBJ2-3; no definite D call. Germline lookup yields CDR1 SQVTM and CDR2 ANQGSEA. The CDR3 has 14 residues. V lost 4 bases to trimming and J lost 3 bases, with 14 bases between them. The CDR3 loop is CSVAGSLRTDTQYF. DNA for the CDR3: TGCAGCGTTGCGGGTAGCTTAAGGACAGATACGCAGTATTTT.

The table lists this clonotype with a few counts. CDR3 in amino acids: CATSREPGQGGYEQYF. CDR3 in DNA: TGTGCCACCAGCAGGGAGCCGGGACAGGGGGGATACGAGCAGTACTTC. The chain carries TRBV15 and TRBJ2-7; the match to TRBD1 covers 11 bases. V was pared by 3 bases and J by 4 bases, with 8 bases of the junction left unmatched. Germline CDR1 reads LNHNV; CDR2 reads YYDKDF (reference sequence). The CDR3 extends over 16 amino acids.

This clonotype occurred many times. Here the CDR3 reads CASSARDRDYEQYF. In DNA, the CDR3 is TGTGCCAGCTCCGCTCGGGACAGGGACTACGAGCAGTACTTC. V gene TRBV12-3 or TRBV12-4 combines with J gene TRBJ2-7; 9 bases are shared with TRBD1. Trimming cost V 8 bases and J 3 bases; bases outside gene matches: 8. There are 14 residues in the CDR3.

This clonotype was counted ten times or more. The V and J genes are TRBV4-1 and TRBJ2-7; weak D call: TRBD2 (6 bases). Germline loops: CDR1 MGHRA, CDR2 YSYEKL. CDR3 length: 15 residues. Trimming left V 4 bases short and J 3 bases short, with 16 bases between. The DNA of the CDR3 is TGCGCCAGCAGCCCCGTCGGGCAGGAGGGCTACGAGCAGTACTTC. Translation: CASSPVGQEGYEQYF.

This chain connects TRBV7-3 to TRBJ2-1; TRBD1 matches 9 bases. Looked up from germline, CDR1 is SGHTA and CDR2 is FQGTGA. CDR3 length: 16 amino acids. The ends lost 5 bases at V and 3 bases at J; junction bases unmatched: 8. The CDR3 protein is CASSASGQGIYNEQFF. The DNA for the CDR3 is TGTGCCAGCAGCGCATCTGGACAGGGGATCTACAATGAGCAGTTCTTC.